Shown below are 20 T cell receptor beta chains from a single sample sequenced in a study of T-cell memory formation after mild COVID-19 (dated by TCRdb to 2020 to 2023). The protocol used for the library was 5' RACE. The instrument given in TCRdb is Illumina NovaSeq 6000. In TCRdb, the public reads were trimmed at Q25 with fastp and aligned with MiXCR, with productive beta chains retained. Rows with a matching CDR3 protein are joined into one entry that keeps the most common DNA and genes. This sample is represented by approximately 300,000 distinct CDR3 sequences; approximately 16% of them were singletons. The ten biggest clones cover 20% to 25% of the sample. The sequenced sample consisted of PBMCs or a T cell subset sorted from them (not recorded which). The receptor source for this set is a man aged 18-30 years who had mild COVID-19 (a few samples of this study predate the infection). The sample titles of this study are shuffled in the database, so cell type and time point are left out; the donor was told from shared clones.

This clonotype was seen more than once but under ten times. CDR3 coding DNA: TGTGCCAGCACTAGTCGGGACGGAACTGGGGCCAACGTCCTGACTTTC. Its protein product is CASTSRDGTGANVLTF. The chain links TRBV6-4 to TRBJ2-6; D assignment may be TRBD1 or TRBD2 (5 bases each). Trimming removed 7 bases at V and 2 bases at J, with 15 bases between. The germline gives CDR1 MRHNA, CDR2 SNTAGT. The CDR3 covers 16 residues.

This clonotype occurred a few times. The rearrangement uses TRBV7-3 and TRBJ1-1, with D possibly TRBD1 on 6 matching bases. CDR3 length: 14 residues. V was pared by 2 bases and J by 5 bases, with 12 bases between. CDR1 is SGHTA, CDR2 FQGTGA, per germline. The CDR3 sequence: CASSLGGGWTEAFF. The CDR3 bases are TGTGCCAGCAGCTTAGGAGGGGGTTGGACTGAAGCTTTCTTT. Full variable domain (remainder filled in from reference TRBV7-3 and TRBJ1-1): GAGVSQTPSNKVTEKGKYVELRCDPISGHTALYWYRQSLGQGPEFLIYFQGTGAADDSGLPNDRFFAVRPEGSVSTLKIQRTERGDSAVYLCASSLGGGWTEAFFGQGTRLTVV.

This clonotype turned up a few times. V usage is TRBV7-3 and J usage is TRBJ2-3; 11 bases are a match to TRBD2. This CDR3 spans 16 amino acids. V dropped 0 bases and J dropped 8; count of bases not matched to a gene: 7. CDR1 and CDR2 (germline): SGHTA, FQGTGA. The CDR3 DNA follows: TGTGCCAGCAGCTTAACGGGGACTAGCGGCCCCGTTACGCAGTATTTT. It is translated as CASSLTGTSGPVTQYF.

This clonotype was seen only a few times. The chain has TRBV6-5 and TRBJ2-7; D may be TRBD2 (6 bases). Germline CDR1 and CDR2: MNHEY and SVGAGI. V was shortened by 5 bases and J by 7 bases, with 15 bases between the two germline ends. The CDR3 totals 13 residues. The CDR3 sequence: CASSRTLEGEQYF. The CDR3 DNA is TGTGCCAGCAGTCGCACCTTGGAGGGGGAGCAGTACTTC.

This clonotype was detected only a few times. This chain joins TRBV20-1 and TRBJ2-5; TRBD2 might be the D (7 bases). Trimming pared 3 bases from V and 3 bases from J, leaving 14 bases between. CDR3 length equals 14 residues. Per the germline V gene, CDR1 is DFQATT and CDR2 is SNEGSKA (reference sequence). The CDR3 region is CSASRQAGEETQYF. Written as DNA, the CDR3 is TGCAGTGCTAGTCGACAGGCGGGGGAAGAGACCCAGTACTTC.

This clonotype was recorded many times. The chain is built from TRBV12-3 or TRBV12-4 and TRBJ2-5; D unclear. Trimming cost V 5 bases and J 3 bases, with 4 bases left between them. The CDR3 runs to 11 residues. CDR3 nucleotides: TGTGCCAGCAGTCGTGAAGAGACCCAGTACTTC. This gives the protein CASSREETQYF.

The chain links TRBV24-1 to TRBJ2-3; D may be TRBD2 (6 bases). The CDR3 length is 14 residues. Trimming took 5 bases from V and 4 from J, leaving 12 bases between them. Germline V gene sequence: CDR1 KGHDR, CDR2 SFDVKD. The CDR3 DNA is TGTGCCACCAGTGGGACTACCGCGCCAGATACGCAGTATTTT. This encodes CATSGTTAPDTQYF.

This clonotype was observed a handful of times. CDR3 in amino acids: CASSVLGGYEQYV. The CDR3 region has the DNA TGTGCCAGCAGCGTACTGGGGGGCTACGAGCAGTACGTC. This chain connects TRBV6-6 to TRBJ2-7, with a tentative D call TRBD2 (6 bases). The germline V gene has CDR1 MNHNY and CDR2 SVGAGI (reference sequence). The CDR3 is 13 amino acids. The germline V and J ends were trimmed by 6 bases and 3 bases, with 12 bases remaining between them.

The rearrangement uses TRBV20-1 and TRBJ2-7; no definite D call. CDR1 is DFQATT, CDR2 SNEGSKA, per germline (reference sequence). The CDR3 contains 14 residues. V lost 3 bases and J lost 0, with 12 bases in between. The CDR3 coding sequence is TGCAGTGCTAGGGACCGGACGAGCTCCTACGAGCAGTACGTC. It translates to CSARDRTSSYEQYV.

The V call is TRBV7-2, the J call TRBJ2-7; 10 bases line up with TRBD1. This CDR3 region has 15 residues. V dropped 5 bases and J dropped 2; count of bases not matched to a gene: 6. CDR1 is SGHTA, CDR2 FQGNSA, per germline. CDR3 protein: CASSARGTGAYEQYV. DNA for the CDR3: TGTGCCAGCAGCGCGAGAGGGACAGGGGCCTACGAGCAGTACGTC.

The chain carries TRBV7-9 and TRBJ1-2; D gene ambiguous. From germline, CDR1 is SEHNR and CDR2 FQNEAQ (reference sequence). This CDR3 contains 12 residues. The V and J ends lost 5 bases and 8 bases respectively, with 12 bases between them. The CDR3 sequence is CASSPLTRGYTF. The CDR3 DNA sequence: TGTGCCAGCAGCCCCCTGACGAGGGGCTACACCTTC.

The V call is TRBV12-3 or TRBV12-4, the J call TRBJ2-1; D is undetermined. The CDR3 spans 12 residues. V was pared by 5 bases and J by 4 bases, with 6 bases between. Here the CDR3 reads CASSHTYNEQFF. In nucleotides, the CDR3 is TGTGCCAGCAGTCACACGTACAATGAGCAGTTCTTC.

This clonotype was seen at least ten times. J is TRBJ2-3 and V is TRBV4-3; 7 bases match TRBD2. The junction had 4 bases not matched to a gene; V was cut back by 1 base and J by 0 bases. This CDR3 is built from 16 residues. Germline V gives CDR1 LGHNA, CDR2 YSLEER. In DNA form, the CDR3 reads TGCGCCAGCAGCCAAGCACTAGCGTCTAGCACAGATACGCAGTATTTT. This gives the protein CASSQALASSTDTQYF.

This clonotype was seen a handful of times. The CDR3 DNA is TGTGCCAGCAGTTTTCGTGGTAGCGGGGTGTTCAATGAGCAGTTCTTC. Translating gives CASSFRGSGVFNEQFF. V gene TRBV12-3 or TRBV12-4 combines with J gene TRBJ2-1, with 8 bases identical to TRBD2. V was pared by 3 bases and J by 6 bases, with 10 bases of the junction left unmatched. The length of the CDR3 is 16 residues.

This clonotype showed up just a few times. This chain links TRBV2 with TRBJ2-3, with TRBD1 identical over 7 bases. The CDR3 has 14 amino acids. The V and J ends lost 7 bases and 3 bases, in that order; junction bases with no gene match: 7. CDR1 and CDR2 from the germline V gene are SNHLY and FYNNEI. The CDR3, as DNA: TGTGCCAGCAACAGAGACAGGGAGACAGATACGCAGTATTTT. It translates to CASNRDRETDTQYF.

V gene TRBV4-2 combines with J gene TRBJ2-3, with TRBD2 matching over 11 bases. J lost 5 bases, V lost 1 base, and 8 bases had no gene match. This CDR3 is 17 amino acids long. Germline assignment: CDR1 LGHNA and CDR2 YNFKEQ. CDR3 DNA: TGTGCCAGCAGCCAAGCAGAGGTAGCGGGGGGGATAGATACGCAGTATTTT. It codes for CASSQAEVAGGIDTQYF.

This clonotype came up many times. The CDR3 is CASSLAGGGRVQFF. The CDR3 DNA is TGTGCCAGCAGCTTAGCCGGCGGGGGTAGGGTGCAGTTCTTC. V is TRBV7-2 and J is TRBJ2-1; 7 bases line up with TRBD2. The germline V gene has CDR1 SGHTA and CDR2 FQGNSA. The ends lost 0 bases at V and 12 bases at J; junction bases unmatched: 8. The CDR3 totals 14 residues.

In this sample, this clonotype turned up a few times. Here the CDR3 DNA reads TGTGCCAGCAAGGAGTACGGGACAGGGGGCTCCGGGGAGCTGTTTTTT. Translating gives CASKEYGTGGSGELFF. The chain uses TRBV6-1 and TRBJ2-2, with TRBD1 identical over 12 bases. Germline CDR1 MNHNS, CDR2 SASEGT. The CDR3 sequence is 16 residues long. V gave up 7 bases and J gave up 6 bases; unmatched junction bases: 9.

The rearrangement uses TRBV2 and TRBJ2-5; D is perhaps TRBD1 or TRBD2 (5 bases each). CDR1 is SNHLY, CDR2 FYNNEI, per germline. The CDR3 totals 12 residues. CDR3 nucleotides: TGTGCAGCCGGGACGATACAAGAGACCCAGTACTTC. It specifies CAAGTIQETQYF.

This clonotype was seen repeatedly, ten times or more. The V and J genes are TRBV5-1 and TRBJ2-7; the match to TRBD2 covers 9 bases. The CDR3 runs 14 residues. Trimming took 2 bases from V and 6 from J; bases not matched to a gene: 6. Germline V gives CDR1 SGHRS, CDR2 YFSETQ. CDR3 region: CASSFSQAGGEQYF. The CDR3 bases are TGCGCCAGCAGCTTTTCCCAAGCGGGGGGCGAGCAGTACTTC.